The clone carrying this T cell receptor beta chain showed up just a few times. Its target is unknown. The data were taken from a study of beta chain features in type 1 diabetes. The study's findings and limits: Shorter TCRB CDR3s, moderately but significantly so, marked every one of the four CD4+ subsets in Type 1 diabetes patients.

Germline CDR1 SEHNR, CDR2 FQNEAQ (reference sequence). Trimming shortened V by 2 bases and J by 0 bases, and 16 bases separated the two germline ends. The CDR3 is 17 amino acids. Reverse transcription of all isolated RNA meant that expressed TCRB transcripts were sequenced. Sequencing used immunoSEQ multiplex PCR; TCRdb keeps in-frame clones, though not all of them. In the table there are approximately 330,000 clones, approximately 11% of which are singletons. J is TRBJ1-2 and V is TRBV7-9, with a possible D match to TRBD1 (5 bases). This receptor was taken from a woman in her 30s in good health. Input material: naive CD4+ T cells from blood. CDR3 sequence (DNA): TGTGCCAGCAGCTTAAGTGGCACAGGACTAGCTAACTATGGCTACACCTTC. The encoded protein is CASSLSGTGLANYGYTF.